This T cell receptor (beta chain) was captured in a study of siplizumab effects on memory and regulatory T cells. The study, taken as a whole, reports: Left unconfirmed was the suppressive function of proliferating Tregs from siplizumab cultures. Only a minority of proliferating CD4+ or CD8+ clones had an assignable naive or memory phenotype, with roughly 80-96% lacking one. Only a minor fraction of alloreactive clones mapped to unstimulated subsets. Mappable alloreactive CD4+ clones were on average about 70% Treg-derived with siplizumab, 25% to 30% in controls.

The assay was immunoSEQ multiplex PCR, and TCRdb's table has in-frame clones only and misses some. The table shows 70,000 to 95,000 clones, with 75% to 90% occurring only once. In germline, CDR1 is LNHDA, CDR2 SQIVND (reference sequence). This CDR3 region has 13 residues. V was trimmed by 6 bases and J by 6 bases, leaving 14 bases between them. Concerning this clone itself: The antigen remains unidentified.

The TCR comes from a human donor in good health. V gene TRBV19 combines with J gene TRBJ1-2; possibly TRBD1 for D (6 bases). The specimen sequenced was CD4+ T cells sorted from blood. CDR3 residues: CASRGLQGNGYTF. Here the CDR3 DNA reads TGTGCCAGTAGAGGTTTACAGGGCAATGGCTACACCTTC.